The 14 T cell receptor beta chains in this list originate from one sample, sequenced in a study of CD8 T cells in Susac syndrome. cDNA came from about 0.5 to 1 ug RNA primed by random hexamers. MiXCR, run by TCRdb on the immunoSEQ multiplex PCR reads, gives a single entry per CDR3 protein. The sample holds 140,000 to 150,000 distinct CDR3 sequences; approximately 93% are singletons and the top ten take nearly 0.085%. Material: CD4+ T cells from PBMCs. These receptors all stem from a human donor in good health.

The V call is TRBV23-1, the J call TRBJ1-5; D may be TRBD1 (5 bases). TRBV23-1 has ORF status, its function being uncertain. The CDR3 covers 13 residues. V was clipped by 2 bases and J by 11 bases, with 13 bases between them. The CDR3: CASSQPGKRAQHF. The DNA of the CDR3 is TGCGCCAGCAGTCAACCAGGGAAGAGAGCCCAGCATTTT.

The J gene is TRBJ1-5, the V gene TRBV3-1; D not resolved. Germline-derived CDR1 and CDR2 are LGHDT and YNNKEL (reference sequence). The CDR3 spans 12 residues. Between the trimmed V and J ends, which lost 2 bases and 4 bases, there was a span of 3 bases. Here the CDR3 reads CASSQLNQPQHF. CDR3 in DNA: TGTGCCAGCAGCCAACTAAATCAGCCCCAGCATTTT.

This clonotype came up once. The chain's CDR3 is CASSPRWSTGELFF. CDR3 nucleotide sequence: TGTGCCAGTAGTCCCCGTTGGAGCACCGGGGAGCTGTTTTTT. The V call is TRBV19, the J call TRBJ2-2; D call uncertain. Germline-derived CDR1 and CDR2 are LNHDA and SQIVND (reference sequence). This CDR3 is built from 14 residues. Trimming stripped 5 bases from V and 4 bases from J, with 11 bases between. Filled out from reference TRBV19 and TRBJ2-2, the complete variable domain reads DGGITQSPKYLFRKEGQNVTLSCEQNLNHDAMYWYRQDPGQGLRLIYYSQIVNDFQKGDIAEGYSVSREKKESFPLTVTSAQKNPTAFYLCASSPRWSTGELFFGEGSRLTVL.

The chain has TRBV24-1 and TRBJ2-1; D is unclear. Germline CDR1 KGHDR, CDR2 SFDVKD. Trimming shortened V by 3 bases and J by 0 bases, and 14 bases separated the two germline ends. The CDR3 is made up of 17 amino acids. The CDR3 region is CATSDPSDGSSYNEQFF. The CDR3 DNA reads as TGTGCCACCAGTGATCCTTCGGACGGCAGCTCCTACAATGAGCAGTTCTTC.

The genes are TRBV6-1 and TRBJ1-1; 8 bases line up with TRBD1. V lost 10 bases to trimming and J lost 6 bases; unmatched junction nucleotides: 10. In germline, CDR1 is MNHNS, CDR2 SASEGT. CDR3 length: 13 residues. DNA for the CDR3: TGTGCCACCGGACGACAGGGGATGGCTGAAGCTTTCTTT. Amino acids: CATGRQGMAEAFF.

J is TRBJ1-2 and V is TRBV6-5; D is possibly TRBD1 (6 bases). Trimming took off 4 bases at V and 2 bases at J, with 14 bases between the two ends. Germline lookup yields CDR1 MNHEY and CDR2 SVGAGI. The CDR3 runs 15 residues. CDR3 region: CASSSRLDRNYGYTF. The CDR3 DNA follows: TGTGCCAGCAGTTCCCGATTAGACAGGAACTATGGCTACACCTTC.

The chain links TRBV3-1 to TRBJ1-1; no firm D call. The CDR3 sequence is 12 residues long. With 4 bases removed from V and 1 base from J, the gap between germline ends came to 4 bases. Germline CDR1 is LGHDT and CDR2 is YNNKEL (reference sequence). CDR3 nucleotides: TGTGCCAGCAGCCGTTGGAACACTGAAGCTTTCTTT. Residues: CASSRWNTEAFF.

The J gene is TRBJ2-7, the V gene TRBV27; no clear D. This CDR3 has 15 amino acids. Germline CDR1 is MNHEY and CDR2 is SMNVEV (reference sequence). V gave up 2 bases and J gave up 2 bases, with 13 bases separating them. CDR3 amino acids: CASSLGQDFPYEQYF. The CDR3 DNA follows: TGTGCCAGCAGTTTAGGGCAGGATTTTCCCTACGAGCAGTACTTC.

The chain couples TRBV7-9 to TRBJ2-3; D ambiguous. Per the germline V gene, CDR1 is SEHNR and CDR2 is FQNEAQ (reference sequence). The V end was cut by 5 bases, the J end by 1 base, with 22 bases between. The CDR3 runs to 18 residues. The CDR3, as DNA: TGTGCCAGCAGCCCTCGACTTGCGAGATCGAGACGCACAGATACGCAGTATTTT. Translated, it gives CASSPRLARSRRTDTQYF. Complete variable domain (other parts from reference TRBV7-9 and TRBJ2-3): DTGVSQNPRHKITKRGQNVTFRCDPISEHNRLYWYRQTLGQGPEFLTYFQNEAQLEKSRLLSDRFSAERPKGSFSTLEIQRTEQGDSAMYLCASSPRLARSRRTDTQYFGPGTRLTVL.

This sequence joins TRBV6-1 and TRBJ1-1; TRBD1 might be the D (5 bases). The CDR3 length is 13 residues. CDR1 and CDR2 (germline): MNHNS, SASEGT. Between the trimmed V and J ends, which lost 5 bases and 0 bases, there was a span of 7 bases. Here the CDR3 reads CASSMTVNTEAFF. The CDR3 DNA is TGTGCCAGCAGTATGACAGTGAACACTGAAGCTTTCTTT.

This rearrangement joins TRBV7-6 to TRBJ2-6; a weak D match, TRBD2 (5 bases). CDR3 length equals 19 residues. The germline V gene has CDR1 SGHVS and CDR2 FNYEAQ. Deletions cut 0 bases from V and 0 bases from J, with 15 bases between. The CDR3 loop reads CASSLAPFSRDSGANVLTF. The CDR3 nucleotides are TGTGCCAGCAGCTTAGCACCCTTCTCCCGGGACTCTGGGGCCAACGTCCTGACTTTC.

The chain joins TRBV29-1 to TRBJ2-5; no firm D call. CDR1 is SQVTM and CDR2 is ANQGSEA in the germline V gene. V was pared by 6 bases and J by 4 bases, with 9 bases between. The CDR3 runs to 11 residues. The CDR3 loop is CSVGRGETQYF. The CDR3 nucleotides read TGCAGCGTCGGACGCGGAGAGACCCAGTACTTC.

This rearrangement joins TRBV20-1 to TRBJ2-1; 7 bases match TRBD1. Germline V lookup: CDR1 DFQATT, CDR2 SNEGSKA (reference sequence). CDR3 length: 13 residues. CDR3 DNA: TGCAGCCCTTACAGGGGCCAGTTCAATGAGCAGTTCTTC. Its translation: CSPYRGQFNEQFF.

The V gene is TRBV6-1, the J gene TRBJ2-1; D gene uncertain. Germline-derived CDR1 and CDR2 are MNHNS and SASEGT. This CDR3 has 16 residues. V was shortened by 4 bases and J by 3 bases, with 16 bases between the two germline ends. The DNA of the CDR3 is TGTGCCAGCAGTGGCTCCCAATGGGGTGGCTACAATGAGCAGTTCTTC. Protein: CASSGSQWGGYNEQFF.